This T cell receptor (beta chain) derives from a study of graft-versus-host responses after intestinal transplantation. Study details: Recipients underwent multivisceral, liver-intestinal, or isolated intestinal transplants. All recipients got anti-thymocyte globulin induction, then tacrolimus and steroids for approximately 3 years.

V lost 2 bases, J lost 5 bases, and 10 bases lay in between. There are 13 residues in the CDR3. Germline CDR1 and CDR2: SGHRS and YFSETQ. Points on this clone: Its antigen is unidentified.

The table came from immunoSEQ multiplex PCR; TCRdb's copy has only in-frame clones and leaves some out. This sample has 98,000 or so clones; roughly 90% occur once, and the top ten carry over 0.8%. The rearrangement uses TRBV5-1 and TRBJ1-1; D remains unclear. The TCR originated in a human donor who received an intestinal transplant. Sample: unstimulated CD4+ T cells sorted from spleen or lymph node cells, taken before intestinal transplant. CDR3 loop: CASSLNGQTEAFF. CDR3 sequence (DNA): TGCGCCAGCAGCTTAAATGGGCAGACTGAAGCTTTCTTT.